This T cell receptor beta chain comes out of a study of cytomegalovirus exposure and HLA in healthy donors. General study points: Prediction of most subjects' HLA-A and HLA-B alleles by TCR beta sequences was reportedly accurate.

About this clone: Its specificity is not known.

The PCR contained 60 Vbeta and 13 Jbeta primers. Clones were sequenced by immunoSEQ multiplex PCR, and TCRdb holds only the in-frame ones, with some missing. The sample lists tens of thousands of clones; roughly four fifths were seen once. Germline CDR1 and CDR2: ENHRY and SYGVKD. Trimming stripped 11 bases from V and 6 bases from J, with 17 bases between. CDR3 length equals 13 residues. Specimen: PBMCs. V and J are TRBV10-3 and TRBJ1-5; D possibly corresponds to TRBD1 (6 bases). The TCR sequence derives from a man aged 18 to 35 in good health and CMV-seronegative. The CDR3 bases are TGTGCCGCCAGAGGGGGTTTGGGTCAGCCCCAGCATTTT. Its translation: CAARGGLGQPQHF.